The T cell receptor (beta chain) under discussion was sequenced for a study of CD8 T cells in ankylosing spondylitis. Of note for this clonotype: What it binds is unknown.

Whole-study findings and limits: In ankylosing spondylitis blood, a motif of eight highly homologous TCR beta variants appeared characteristic.

TCRdb fed the 5' RACE reads into MiXCR, producing one record per CDR3 protein. In the table there are 700,000 or so distinct CDR3 sequences, around 20% of which are singletons. CDR1 is KGHSH, CDR2 LQKENI, per germline. The CDR3 runs 15 residues. The germline V and J ends were trimmed by 0 bases and 0 bases, with 6 bases remaining between them. Sequenced: blood, either unsorted or a sorted T cell fraction (not recorded which). V and J are TRBV18 and TRBJ2-4; D uncertain. The TCR comes from a male donor with ankylosing spondylitis. This CDR3 is CASSPPEVAKNIQYF. CDR3 nucleotide sequence: TGTGCCAGCTCACCACCTGAGGTAGCCAAAAACATTCAGTACTTC.